This is a list of T cell receptor beta chains from one sample in a study of shared clonotypes between healthy human individuals. The table came from immunoSEQ multiplex PCR; TCRdb's copy has only in-frame clones and leaves some out. In the table there are roughly 2.4 million clones, under 97% of which are singletons. Specimen: naive CD4+ T cells sorted from blood. These receptors originate from a man between 18 and 35 years old in good health. CDR3s include the opening cysteine and the closing phenylalanine or tryptophan. Each record gives: clone size, J gene, V gene, D gene, CDR3 protein, CDR3 DNA. The D gene is left open where the match is weak. Size is omitted from some rows. Given values are once, few, many or a class for expanded clones.

-	TRBJ2-3	TRBV7-2	TRBD2	CASSLGGTSGTDTQYF	TGTGCCAGCAGCTTAGGAGGGACTAGCGGCACAGATACGCAGTATTTT
-	TRBJ1-3	TRBV28	-	CASIPAGVGNTIYF	TGTGCCAGCATTCCAGCGGGGGTCGGAAACACCATATATTTT
-	TRBJ2-7	TRBV29-1	-	CSVEGQSYEQYF	TGCAGCGTGGAGGGGCAGAGCTACGAGCAGTACTTC
-	TRBJ2-3	TRBV6-5	-	CASRRGTDTQYF	TGTGCCAGCAGGCGAGGCACAGATACGCAGTATTTT
few	TRBJ1-5	TRBV2	-	CASTTDTNQPQHF	TGTGCCAGCACGACAGATACGAATCAGCCCCAGCATTTT
-	TRBJ2-3	TRBV5-5	-	CASSSASTRRTDTQYF	TGTGCCAGCAGCTCTGCTAGCACTCGTCGCACAGATACGCAGTATTTT
-	TRBJ1-5	TRBV7-9	-	CASSLFSGMSNQPQHF	TGTGCCAGCAGCTTATTTTCAGGGATGAGCAATCAGCCCCAGCATTTT
once	TRBJ1-6	TRBV9	-	CASSPEVGGHSPLHF	TGTGCCAGCAGCCCAGAGGTTGGGGGCCATTCACCCCTCCACTTT
-	TRBJ1-2	TRBV28	-	CASSSFGDYGYTF	TGTGCCAGCAGCAGTTTCGGCGACTATGGCTACACCTTC
-	TRBJ2-7	TRBV5-1	-	CASSLGDAGRYEQYF	TGCGCCAGCAGCTTGGGGGATGCCGGCAGATACGAGCAGTACTTC
-	TRBJ2-7	TRBV30	-	CAWSKRGGSEQYF	TGTGCCTGGAGTAAAAGAGGGGGATCCGAGCAGTACTTC
-	TRBJ1-1	TRBV6-4	-	CASAKTMNTEAFF	TGTGCCAGCGCAAAAACCATGAACACTGAAGCTTTCTTT
-	TRBJ1-4	TRBV11-2	TRBD1	CASSFAGGGEKLFF	TGTGCCAGCAGCTTCGCAGGGGGAGGAGAAAAACTGTTTTTT
-	TRBJ2-4	TRBV6-6	TRBD1	CASITPGQTNIQYF	TGTGCCAGCATCACCCCGGGACAGACAAACATTCAGTACTTC
-	TRBJ2-7	TRBV6-6	TRBD1	CASSYAGGYEQYF	TGTGCCAGCAGTTACGCAGGGGGTTACGAGCAGTACTTC
-	TRBJ1-5	TRBV19	-	CASSIDGQPNQPQHF	TGTGCCAGTAGTATAGACGGACAGCCCAATCAGCCCCAGCATTTT
-	TRBJ1-6	TRBV2	TRBD1	CASRKGQGGYNSPLHF	TGTGCCAGCAGAAAAGGACAGGGCGGCTATAATTCACCCCTCCACTTT
-	TRBJ2-7	TRBV19	TRBD1	CASRGQGDSYEQYF	TGTGCCAGTAGGGGACAGGGGGACTCCTACGAGCAGTACTTC
-	TRBJ1-1	TRBV5-4	-	CASTSGGRGEAFF	TGTGCCAGCACCTCGGGGGGGCGCGGTGAAGCTTTCTTT
-	TRBJ2-4	TRBV19	-	CASRGSDLAKNIQYF	TGTGCCAGTAGAGGATCTGATCTAGCCAAAAACATTCAGTACTTC
-	TRBJ2-1	TRBV5-6	TRBD2	CASSSGLAIFSYNEQFF	TGTGCCAGCAGCTCAGGACTAGCCATATTCTCCTACAATGAGCAGTTCTTC
-	TRBJ2-1	TRBV10-3	-	CAISPRADLGEQFF	TGTGCCATCAGTCCTCGCGCTGACCTCGGTGAGCAGTTCTTC
-	TRBJ1-5	TRBV2	-	CASSEALLRGNQPQHF	TGTGCCAGCAGTGAGGCTCTCCTAAGGGGCAATCAGCCCCAGCATTTT
-	TRBJ2-7	TRBV7-2	-	CASSAKGDWNEQYF	TGTGCCAGCAGCGCCAAGGGTGACTGGAACGAGCAGTACTTC
few	TRBJ1-1	TRBV7-9	-	CASSLGVGTEAFF	TGTGCCAGCAGCTTAGGGGTGGGCACTGAAGCTTTCTTT
-	TRBJ1-2	TRBV5-4	TRBD1	CASSTTTGNGYTF	TGTGCCAGCAGCACAACGACAGGGAATGGCTACACCTTC
once	TRBJ2-2	TRBV6-5	-	CASSYWDTGELFF	TGTGCCAGCAGTTACTGGGACACCGGGGAGCTGTTTTTT
-	TRBJ2-3	TRBV25-1	-	CASSEYMGGTDTQYF	TGTGCCAGCAGTGAATATATGGGAGGCACAGATACGCAGTATTTT
once	TRBJ2-3	TRBV7-2	-	CASSLYGISTDTQYF	TGTGCCAGCAGCTTATATGGTATTAGCACAGATACGCAGTATTTT
-	TRBJ2-3	TRBV30	-	CAWSGGGADTQYF	TGTGCCTGGAGTGGAGGGGGGGCAGATACGCAGTATTTT
-	TRBJ1-5	TRBV30	-	CAWSVGAQPQHF	TGTGCCTGGAGTGTAGGAGCTCAGCCCCAGCATTTT
once	TRBJ2-1	TRBV30	TRBD2	CAWNPGLAGVGEQFF	TGTGCCTGGAATCCGGGACTAGCGGGGGTAGGTGAGCAGTTCTTC
-	TRBJ1-1	TRBV2	TRBD1	CASNGQGLAEAFF	TGTGCCAGCAACGGACAGGGTTTGGCTGAAGCTTTCTTT
-	TRBJ2-5	TRBV11-3	-	CAKLVGETQYF	TGTGCCAAACTAGTCGGAGAGACCCAGTACTTC
-	TRBJ2-3	TRBV5-4	-	CASSLDRTDTQYF	TGTGCCAGCAGCTTAGACCGTACAGATACGCAGTATTTT
-	TRBJ2-5	TRBV5-4	-	CASSLRTSPFQETQYF	TGTGCCAGCAGCTTGCGTACTAGCCCGTTCCAAGAGACCCAGTACTTC
-	TRBJ2-7	TRBV21-1	-	CASSKVGPGTLNEQYF	-
-	TRBJ2-6	TRBV11-2	-	CASSLLETSYSGANVLTF	TGTGCCAGCAGCTTATTGGAAACTAGCTACTCTGGGGCCAACGTCCTGACTTTC